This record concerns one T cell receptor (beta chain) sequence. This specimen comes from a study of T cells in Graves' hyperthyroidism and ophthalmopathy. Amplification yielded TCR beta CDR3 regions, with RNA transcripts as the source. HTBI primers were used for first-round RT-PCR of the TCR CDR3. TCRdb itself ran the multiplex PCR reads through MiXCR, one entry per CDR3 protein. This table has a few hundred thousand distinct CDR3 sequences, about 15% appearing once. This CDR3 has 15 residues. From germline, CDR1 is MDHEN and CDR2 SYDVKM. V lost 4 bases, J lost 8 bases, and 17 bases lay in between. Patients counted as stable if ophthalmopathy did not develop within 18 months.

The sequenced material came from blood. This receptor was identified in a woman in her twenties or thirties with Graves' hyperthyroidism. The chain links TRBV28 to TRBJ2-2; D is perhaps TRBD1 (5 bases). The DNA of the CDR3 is TGTGCCAGCAGTTCCCAGAAGGGGAATCGAGGGGAGCTGTTTTTT. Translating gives CASSSQKGNRGELFF.